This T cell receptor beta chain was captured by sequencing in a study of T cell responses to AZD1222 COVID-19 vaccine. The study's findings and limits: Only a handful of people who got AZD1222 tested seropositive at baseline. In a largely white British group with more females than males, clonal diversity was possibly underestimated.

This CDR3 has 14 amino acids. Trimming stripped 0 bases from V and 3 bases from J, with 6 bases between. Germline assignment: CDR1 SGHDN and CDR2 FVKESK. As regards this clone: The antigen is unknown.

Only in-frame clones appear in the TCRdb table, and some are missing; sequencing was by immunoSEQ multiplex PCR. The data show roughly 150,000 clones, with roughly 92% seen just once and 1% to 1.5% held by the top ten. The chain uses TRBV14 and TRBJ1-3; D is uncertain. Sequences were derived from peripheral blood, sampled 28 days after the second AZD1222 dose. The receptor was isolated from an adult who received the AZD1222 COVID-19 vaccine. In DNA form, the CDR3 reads TGTGCCAGCAGCCAAGATGGATTTGGAAACACCATATATTTT. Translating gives CASSQDGFGNTIYF.